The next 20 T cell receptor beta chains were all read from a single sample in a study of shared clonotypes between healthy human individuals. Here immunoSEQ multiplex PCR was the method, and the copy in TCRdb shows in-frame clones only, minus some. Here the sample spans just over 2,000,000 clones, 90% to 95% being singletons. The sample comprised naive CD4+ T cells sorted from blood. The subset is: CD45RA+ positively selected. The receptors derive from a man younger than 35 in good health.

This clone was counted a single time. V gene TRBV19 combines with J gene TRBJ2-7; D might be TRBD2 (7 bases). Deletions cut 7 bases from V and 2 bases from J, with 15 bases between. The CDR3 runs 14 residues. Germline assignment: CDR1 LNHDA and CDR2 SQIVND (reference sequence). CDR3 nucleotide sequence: TGTGCCAGTATAGGGGGGGACCGCCCCTACGAGCAGTACTTC. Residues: CASIGGDRPYEQYF.

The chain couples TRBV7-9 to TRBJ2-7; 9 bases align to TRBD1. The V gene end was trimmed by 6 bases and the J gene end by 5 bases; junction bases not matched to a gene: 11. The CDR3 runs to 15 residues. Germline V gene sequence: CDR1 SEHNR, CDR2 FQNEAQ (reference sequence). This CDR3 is CASSRAGTGYNEQYF. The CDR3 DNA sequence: TGTGCCAGCAGTCGAGCCGGGACAGGGTATAACGAGCAGTACTTC.

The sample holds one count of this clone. CDR3 DNA: TGTGCCAGCAGCCAAGATATCCGCCTGGGGGCCGAGCAGTACTTC. Translation: CASSQDIRLGAEQYF. The V call is TRBV14, the J call TRBJ2-7, with D tentatively TRBD1 (6 bases). Germline lookup yields CDR1 SGHDN and CDR2 FVKESK. CDR3 length: 15 amino acids. V was pared by 0 bases and J by 6 bases, with 15 bases between.

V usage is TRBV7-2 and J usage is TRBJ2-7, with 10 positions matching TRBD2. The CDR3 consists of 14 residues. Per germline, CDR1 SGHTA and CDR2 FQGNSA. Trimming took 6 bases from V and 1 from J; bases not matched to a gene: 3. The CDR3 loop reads CASRVLAGSYEQYF. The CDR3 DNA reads TGTGCCAGCAGGGTACTAGCGGGATCCTACGAGCAGTACTTC.

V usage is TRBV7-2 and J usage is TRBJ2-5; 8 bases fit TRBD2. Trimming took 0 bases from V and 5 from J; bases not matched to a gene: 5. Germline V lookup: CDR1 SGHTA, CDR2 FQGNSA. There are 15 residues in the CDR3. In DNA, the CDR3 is TGTGCCAGCAGCTTAGCAATGGGACTAGGGGAGACCCAGTACTTC. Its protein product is CASSLAMGLGETQYF.

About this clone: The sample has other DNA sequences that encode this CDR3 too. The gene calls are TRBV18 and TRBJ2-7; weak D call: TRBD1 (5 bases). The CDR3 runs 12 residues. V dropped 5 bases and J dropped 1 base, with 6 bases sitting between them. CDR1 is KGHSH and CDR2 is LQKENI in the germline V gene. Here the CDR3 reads CASSAGSYEQYF. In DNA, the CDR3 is TGTGCCAGCTCAGCAGGGTCCTACGAGCAGTACTTC.

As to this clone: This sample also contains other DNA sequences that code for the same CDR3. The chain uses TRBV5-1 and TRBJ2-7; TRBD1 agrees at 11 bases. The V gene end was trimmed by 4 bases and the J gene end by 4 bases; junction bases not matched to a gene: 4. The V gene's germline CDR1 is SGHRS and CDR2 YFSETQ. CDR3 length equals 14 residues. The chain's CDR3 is CASSLGQGAYEQYF. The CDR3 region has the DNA TGCGCCAGCAGCCTAGGACAGGGGGCATACGAGCAGTACTTC. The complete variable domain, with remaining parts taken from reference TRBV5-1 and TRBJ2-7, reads KAGVTQTPRYLIKTRGQQVTLSCSPISGHRSVSWYQQTPGQGLQFLFEYFSETQRNKGNFPGRFSGRQFSNSRSEMNVSTLELGDSALYLCASSLGQGAYEQYFGPGTRLTVT.

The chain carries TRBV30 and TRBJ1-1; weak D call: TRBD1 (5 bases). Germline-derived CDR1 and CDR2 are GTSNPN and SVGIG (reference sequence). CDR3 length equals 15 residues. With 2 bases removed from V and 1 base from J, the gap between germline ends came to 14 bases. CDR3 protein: CAWSSLAGSNTEAFF. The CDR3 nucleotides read TGTGCCTGGAGTTCCCTGGCAGGGTCGAACACTGAAGCTTTCTTT.

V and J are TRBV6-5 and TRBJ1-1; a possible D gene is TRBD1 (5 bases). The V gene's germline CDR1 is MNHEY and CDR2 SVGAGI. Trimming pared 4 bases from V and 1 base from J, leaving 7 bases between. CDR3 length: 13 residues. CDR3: CASSFGQNTEAFF. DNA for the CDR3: TGTGCCAGCAGTTTTGGACAGAACACTGAAGCTTTCTTT.

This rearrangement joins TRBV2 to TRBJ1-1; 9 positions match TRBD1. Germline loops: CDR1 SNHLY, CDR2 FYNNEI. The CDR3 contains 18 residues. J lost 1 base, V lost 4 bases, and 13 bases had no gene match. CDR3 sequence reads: CASSVPLDRGTENTEAFF. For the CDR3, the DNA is TGTGCCAGCAGTGTGCCTCTCGACAGGGGGACGGAGAACACTGAAGCTTTCTTT.

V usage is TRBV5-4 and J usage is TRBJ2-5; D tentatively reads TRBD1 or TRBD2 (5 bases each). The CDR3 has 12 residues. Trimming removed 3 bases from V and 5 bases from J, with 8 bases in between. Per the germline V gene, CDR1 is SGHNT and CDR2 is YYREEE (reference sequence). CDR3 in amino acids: CASSSREETQYF. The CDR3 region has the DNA TGTGCCAGCAGCTCCAGGGAGGAGACCCAGTACTTC. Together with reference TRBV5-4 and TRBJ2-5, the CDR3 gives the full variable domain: ETGVTQSPTHLIKTRGQQVTLRCSSQSGHNTVSWYQQALGQGPQFIFQYYREEENGRGNFPPRFSGLQFPNYSSELNVNALELDDSALYLCASSSREETQYFGPGTRLLVL.

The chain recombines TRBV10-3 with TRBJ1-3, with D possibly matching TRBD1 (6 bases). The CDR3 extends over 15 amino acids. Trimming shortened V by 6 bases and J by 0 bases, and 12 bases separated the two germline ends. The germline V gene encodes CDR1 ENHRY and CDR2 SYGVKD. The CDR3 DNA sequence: TGTGCCATCAGGGACAGCACCCTCTCTGGAAACACCATATATTTT. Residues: CAIRDSTLSGNTIYF.

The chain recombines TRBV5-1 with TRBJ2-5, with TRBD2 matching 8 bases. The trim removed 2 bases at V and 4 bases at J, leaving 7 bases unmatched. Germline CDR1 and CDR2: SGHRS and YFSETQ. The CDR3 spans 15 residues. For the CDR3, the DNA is TGCGCCAGCAGCTTTCCCGGGAGGGCCCTAGAGACCCAGTACTTC. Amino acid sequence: CASSFPGRALETQYF.

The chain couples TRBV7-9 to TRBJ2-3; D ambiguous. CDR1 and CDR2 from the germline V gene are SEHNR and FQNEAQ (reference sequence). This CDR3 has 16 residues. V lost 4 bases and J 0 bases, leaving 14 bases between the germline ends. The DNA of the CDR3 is TGTGCCAGCAGCTCCCCCGGCGGAGACAGCACAGATACGCAGTATTTT. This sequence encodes CASSSPGGDSTDTQYF.

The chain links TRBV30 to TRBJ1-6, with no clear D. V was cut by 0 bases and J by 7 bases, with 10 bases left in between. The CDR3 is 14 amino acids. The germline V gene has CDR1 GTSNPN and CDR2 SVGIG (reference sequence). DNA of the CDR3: TGTGCCTGGAGTGTCTCGGTAGGCAATTCACCCCTCCACTTT. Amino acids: CAWSVSVGNSPLHF.

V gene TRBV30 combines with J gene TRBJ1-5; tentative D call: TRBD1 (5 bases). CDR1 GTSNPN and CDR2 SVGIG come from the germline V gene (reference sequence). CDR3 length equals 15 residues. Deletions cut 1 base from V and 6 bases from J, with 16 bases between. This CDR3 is CAWSAGDGLVQPQHF. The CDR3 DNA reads TGTGCCTGGAGTGCGGGGGATGGCTTGGTTCAGCCCCAGCATTTT.

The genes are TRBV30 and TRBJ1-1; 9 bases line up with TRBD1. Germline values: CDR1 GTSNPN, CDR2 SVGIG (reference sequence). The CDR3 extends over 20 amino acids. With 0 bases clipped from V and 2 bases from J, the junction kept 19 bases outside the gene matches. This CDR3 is CAWSVLGQGILNRPNTEAFF. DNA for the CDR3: TGTGCCTGGAGTGTACTTGGACAGGGGATTTTGAACCGCCCTAACACTGAAGCTTTCTTT.

The CDR3 region has the DNA TGTGCCAGCAGCCTGGAAGGACGACTGAACACTGAAGCTTTCTTT. Translation: CASSLEGRLNTEAFF. V usage is TRBV5-6 and J usage is TRBJ1-1; D gene uncertain. The length of the CDR3 is 15 residues. Trimming took 4 bases from V and 0 from J, leaving 13 bases between them. The germline CDR1 and CDR2 sequences are SGHDT and YYEEEE. The full variable domain, rest sourced from reference TRBV5-6 and TRBJ1-1, is DAGVTQSPTHLIKTRGQQVTLRCSPKSGHDTVSWYQQALGQGPQFIFQYYEEEERQRGNFPDRFSGHQFPNYSSELNVNALLLGDSALYLCASSLEGRLNTEAFFGQGTRLTVV.

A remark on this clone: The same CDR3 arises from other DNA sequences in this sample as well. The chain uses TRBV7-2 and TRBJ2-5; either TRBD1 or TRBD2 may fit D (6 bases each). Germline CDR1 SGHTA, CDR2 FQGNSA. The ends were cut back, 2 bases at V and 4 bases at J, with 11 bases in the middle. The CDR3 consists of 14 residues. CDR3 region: CASSLRGRGETQYF. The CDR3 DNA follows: TGTGCCAGCAGCTTACGGGGGCGCGGAGAGACCCAGTACTTC.

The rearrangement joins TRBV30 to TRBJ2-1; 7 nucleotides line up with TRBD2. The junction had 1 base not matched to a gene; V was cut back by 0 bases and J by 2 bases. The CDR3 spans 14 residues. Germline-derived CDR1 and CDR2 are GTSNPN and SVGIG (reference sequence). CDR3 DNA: TGTGCCTGGAGTGTCAGCGGGGCCTACAATGAGCAGTTCTTC. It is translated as CAWSVSGAYNEQFF.